At least ten counts were recorded for the clone carrying this T cell receptor beta chain. The data originate from a study of CD8+ T cells in alopecia areata. The sequencing template was cDNA reverse transcribed from extracted RNA. The method was immunoSEQ multiplex PCR; TCRdb's version includes in-frame clones alone and lacks a portion of them. The table lists 200,000 or so clones, around 62% of them singletons, with roughly 0.47% in the top ten. The CDR3 covers 14 residues. Germline V gene sequence: CDR1 MNHNS, CDR2 SASEGT. Trimming took 3 bases from V and 3 from J; bases not matched to a gene: 5. The investigators collected lesional scalp punch biopsies and peripheral blood from alopecia areata patients. PBMCs served as the source from which CD4+ and CD8+ T cells were sorted.

This sequence originates from a human donor with alopecia areata. The chain carries TRBV6-1 and TRBJ2-7, with 7 bases matching TRBD2. This material consisted of CD4+ T cells sorted from blood, taken at week 0. This chain's CDR3 is CASSEPAGFYEQYF. The CDR3, as DNA: TGTGCCAGCAGTGAGCCAGCGGGGTTCTACGAGCAGTACTTC.